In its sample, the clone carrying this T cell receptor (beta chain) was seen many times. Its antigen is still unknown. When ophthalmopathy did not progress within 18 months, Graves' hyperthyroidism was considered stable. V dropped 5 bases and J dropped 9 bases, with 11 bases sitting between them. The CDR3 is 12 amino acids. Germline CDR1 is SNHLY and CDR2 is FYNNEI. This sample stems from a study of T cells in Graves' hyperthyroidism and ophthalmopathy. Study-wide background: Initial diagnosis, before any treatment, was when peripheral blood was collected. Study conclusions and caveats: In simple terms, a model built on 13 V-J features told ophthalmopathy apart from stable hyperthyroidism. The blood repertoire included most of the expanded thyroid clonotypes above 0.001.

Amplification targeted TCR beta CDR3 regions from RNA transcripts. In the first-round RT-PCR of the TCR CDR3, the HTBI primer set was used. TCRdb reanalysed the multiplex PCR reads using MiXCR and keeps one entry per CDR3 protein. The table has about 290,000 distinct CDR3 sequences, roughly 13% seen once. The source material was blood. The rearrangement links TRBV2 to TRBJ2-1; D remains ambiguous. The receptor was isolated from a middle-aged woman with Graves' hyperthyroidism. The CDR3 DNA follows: TGTGCCAGCAGTACCAGGATCGGTGAGCAGTTCTTC. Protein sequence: CASSTRIGEQFF.